This TCR beta chain originates from a study of spatial heterogeneity in lung cancer. General observations from the study: Mutation tallies in tumors tracked expanded intratumoral alpha and beta TCR counts.

This clonotype was observed many times. The antigen remains undetermined. The CDR3 length is 14 residues. Trimming shortened V by 0 bases and J by 2 bases, and 6 bases separated the two germline ends. Germline V gives CDR1 SGHDT, CDR2 YYEEEE. TCRdb reprocessed the 5' RACE reads with MiXCR, giving one entry per CDR3 protein. This sample has about 20,000 distinct CDR3 sequences, with around 8% found just once. Time point in this sample: sample taken at primary tumor resection. Sequenced material: lung tumor tissue, taken at surgery. The chain combines TRBV5-6 with TRBJ1-3; no definite D call. This receptor was obtained from a male donor with early-stage non-small cell lung cancer. The CDR3: CASSLEGPGNTIYF. For the CDR3, the DNA is TGTGCCAGCAGCTTGGAGGGCCCTGGAAACACCATATATTTT.